These T cell receptor beta chains were read from a single sample in a study of blood T cell repertoires in COVID-19. Produced via immunoSEQ multiplex PCR; TCRdb's table is partial and in-frame only. The sample includes 100,000 to 120,000 clones, more than 80% of them seen just once. What was sequenced was peripheral blood. Receptors originate from a woman aged 45 to 65 with acute or convalescent COVID-19. The CDR3 runs from the conserved cysteine through the conserved F or W. D genes are given only for firm matches. Size values are once, few and many counts, or a class for expanded clones, and some rows have none.

v_gene	j_gene	d_gene	abundance	CDR3nt	CDR3aa
TRBV28	TRBJ1-5	TRBD1	NA	TGTGCCAGCATCCTGACAGGGGGCGTTCAGCCCCAGCATTTT	CASILTGGVQPQHF
TRBV4-1	TRBJ1-2	NA	NA	TGCGCCAGCAGCCAAGAACAGGGAAACTATGGCTACACCTTC	CASSQEQGNYGYTF
TRBV6-2/TRBV6-3	TRBJ1-5	NA	NA	TGTGCCAGCAGTTATGACTCACTCAATCAGCCCCAGCATTTT	CASSYDSLNQPQHF
TRBV7-3	TRBJ2-5	NA	NA	TGTGCCAGCAGCTTACATACCCAATCGGCCCAGTACTTC	CASSLHTQSAQYF
TRBV18	TRBJ2-1	NA	NA	TGTGCCAGCTCGCCAGCGGCGTCGAGCTCCTACAATGAGCAGTTCTTC	CASSPAASSSYNEQFF
TRBV20-1	TRBJ1-5	TRBD1	NA	TGCAGTGCTAGTGGGACAGTCAATCAGCCCCAGCATTTT	CSASGTVNQPQHF
TRBV6-5	TRBJ1-3	TRBD1	NA	TGTGCCAGCAGTTTGGGGACAGGAGTCTCTGGAAACACCATATATTTT	CASSLGTGVSGNTIYF
TRBV7-9	TRBJ2-3	TRBD1	NA	TGTGCCAGCAGCCGGACAGGGTCAGATACGCAGTATTTT	CASSRTGSDTQYF
TRBV24-1	TRBJ2-7	NA	NA	TGTGCCACCAGTGATTTGACTCAGGGAAGGGTGATTTACGAGCAGTACTTC	CATSDLTQGRVIYEQYF
TRBV9	TRBJ2-1	NA	NA	TGTGCCAGCAGCGCCTTGCAGGGTCACTACAATGAGCAGTTCTTC	CASSALQGHYNEQFF
TRBV9	TRBJ2-5	TRBD2	NA	TGTGCCAGCAGCGCGCCGGGACTAGCGGGACAAGAGACCCAGTACTTC	CASSAPGLAGQETQYF
TRBV29-1	TRBJ1-4	TRBD1	NA	TGCAGCGTTGAACGTCTGCTTGGACAGGGGGATGAAAAACTGTTTTTT	CSVERLLGQGDEKLFF
TRBV12-3/TRBV12-4	TRBJ2-3	NA	NA	TGTGCCAGCAGTCCCCTCCGGTCAGATACGCAGTATTTT	CASSPLRSDTQYF
TRBV7-9	TRBJ1-4	NA	few	TGTGCCAGCAGCTTCCCAAACGAGCTCGAAAAACTGTTTTTT	CASSFPNELEKLFF
TRBV30	TRBJ2-7	TRBD1	NA	TGTGCCTGGAGTATAAGGACAGGCAACGAGCAGTACTTC	CAWSIRTGNEQYF
TRBV7-8	TRBJ2-1	NA	NA	TGTGCCAGCAGCAAGCGGCACGGACTATCCCACAATGAGCAGTTCTTC	CASSKRHGLSHNEQFF
TRBV6-6	TRBJ2-7	TRBD1	NA	TGTGCCAGCAGTTACCCAGGGACAGGGGCGGTGCAGTACTTC	CASSYPGTGAVQYF
TRBV6-5	TRBJ2-3	NA	NA	TGTGCCAGCAGATATGCAGATACGCAGTATTTT	CASRYADTQYF
TRBV7-2	TRBJ2-3	TRBD2	NA	TGTGCCAGCAGCCCACAAGCGGGGGGTGCAGATACGCAGTATTTT	CASSPQAGGADTQYF
TRBV10-2	TRBJ1-4	TRBD1	NA	TGCGCCAGCAGTGAACTGACAGGGGGTGGTGAAAAACTGTTTTTT	CASSELTGGGEKLFF
TRBV28	TRBJ1-2	TRBD1	NA	TGTGCCAGCACCCCGACAGGGGGCAACTATGGCTACACCTTC	CASTPTGGNYGYTF
TRBV9	TRBJ1-1	NA	NA	TGTGCCAGCAGCCCGTACAGGGAACTGAACACTGAAGCTTTCTTT	CASSPYRELNTEAFF
TRBV6-2/TRBV6-3	TRBJ1-5	NA	NA	TGTGCCAGCAGTTACCCCCGGGGGGTTCGGAGTCAGCCCCAGCATTTT	CASSYPRGVRSQPQHF
TRBV5-1	TRBJ2-1	TRBD2	NA	TGCGCCAGCAGCCCCGGGGGGGATGAGCAGTTCTTC	CASSPGGDEQFF